The T cell receptor beta chain under discussion was sequenced for a study of beta chain features in type 1 diabetes. Findings of the study overall: Researchers report that Type 1 diabetes patients had moderately but significantly shorter TCRB CDR3s across all four CD4+ subsets.

V was pared by 6 bases and J by 6 bases, with 18 bases between. CDR1 is MNHEY and CDR2 is SVGAGI in the germline V gene. The CDR3 runs to 14 residues. As regards this clone: Its specificity is not known.

Since all of the isolated RNA was reverse transcribed, expressed TCRB transcripts were what got sequenced. Sequencing used immunoSEQ multiplex PCR; TCRdb keeps in-frame clones, though not all of them. The repertoire has over 300,000 clones, about a tenth of them found once; the top ten carry roughly 1%. The sequence was collected from a man aged 30 to 45 with type 1 diabetes. The sequencing input was central memory CD4+ T cells from blood. This chain links TRBV6-5 with TRBJ2-7; D may be TRBD2 (6 bases). For the CDR3, the DNA is TGTGCCAGCAGCTCCGGGACTCAGACCTCCGAGCAGTACTTC. Translated, it gives CASSSGTQTSEQYF.